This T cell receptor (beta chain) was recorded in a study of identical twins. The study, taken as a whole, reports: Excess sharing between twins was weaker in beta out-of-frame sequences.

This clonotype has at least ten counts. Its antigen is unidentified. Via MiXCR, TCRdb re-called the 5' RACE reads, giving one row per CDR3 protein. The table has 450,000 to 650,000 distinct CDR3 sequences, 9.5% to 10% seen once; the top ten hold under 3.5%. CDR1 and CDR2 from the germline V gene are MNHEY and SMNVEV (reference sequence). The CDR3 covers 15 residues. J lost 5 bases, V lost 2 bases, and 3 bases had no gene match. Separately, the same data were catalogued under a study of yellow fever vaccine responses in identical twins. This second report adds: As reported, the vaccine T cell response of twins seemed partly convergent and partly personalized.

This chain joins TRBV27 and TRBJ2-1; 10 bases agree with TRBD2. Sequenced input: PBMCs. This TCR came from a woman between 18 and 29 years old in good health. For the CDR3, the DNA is TGTGCCAGCAGTTTAGCACTAGCGGGAAACAATGAGCAGTTCTTC. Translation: CASSLALAGNNEQFF.